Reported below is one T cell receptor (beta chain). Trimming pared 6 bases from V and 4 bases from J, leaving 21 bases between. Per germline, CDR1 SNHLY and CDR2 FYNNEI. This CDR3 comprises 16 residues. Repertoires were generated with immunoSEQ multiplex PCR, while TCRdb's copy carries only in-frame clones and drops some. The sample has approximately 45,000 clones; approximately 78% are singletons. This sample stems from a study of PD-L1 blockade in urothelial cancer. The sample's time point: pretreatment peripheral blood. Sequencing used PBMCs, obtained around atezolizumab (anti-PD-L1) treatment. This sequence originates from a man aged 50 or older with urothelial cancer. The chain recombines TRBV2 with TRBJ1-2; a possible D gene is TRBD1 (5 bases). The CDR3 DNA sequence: TGTGCCAGCAGGGGAATAGAGTACGGGGGAGGCTATGGCTACACCTTC. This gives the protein CASRGIEYGGGYGYTF.